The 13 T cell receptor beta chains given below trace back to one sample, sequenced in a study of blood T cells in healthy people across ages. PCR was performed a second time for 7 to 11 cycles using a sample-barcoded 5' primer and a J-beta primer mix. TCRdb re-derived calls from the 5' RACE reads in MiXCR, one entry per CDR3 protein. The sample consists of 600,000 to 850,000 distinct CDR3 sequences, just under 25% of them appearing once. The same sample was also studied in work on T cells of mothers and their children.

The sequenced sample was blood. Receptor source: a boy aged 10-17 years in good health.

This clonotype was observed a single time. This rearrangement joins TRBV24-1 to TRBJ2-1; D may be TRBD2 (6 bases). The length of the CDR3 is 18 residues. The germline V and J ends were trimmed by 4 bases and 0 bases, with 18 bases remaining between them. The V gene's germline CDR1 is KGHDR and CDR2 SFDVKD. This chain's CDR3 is CATSDVSGLPSSYNEQFF. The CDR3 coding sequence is TGTGCCACCAGTGACGTATCGGGACTTCCGAGCTCCTACAATGAGCAGTTCTTC.

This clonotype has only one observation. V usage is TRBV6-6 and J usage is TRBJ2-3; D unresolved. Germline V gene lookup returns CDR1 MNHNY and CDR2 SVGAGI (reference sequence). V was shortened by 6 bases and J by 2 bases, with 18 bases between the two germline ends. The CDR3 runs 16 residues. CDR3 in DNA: TGTGCCAGCAGACCCCCCGGGCTGGGTTCCACAGATACGCAGTATTTT. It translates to CASRPPGLGSTDTQYF.

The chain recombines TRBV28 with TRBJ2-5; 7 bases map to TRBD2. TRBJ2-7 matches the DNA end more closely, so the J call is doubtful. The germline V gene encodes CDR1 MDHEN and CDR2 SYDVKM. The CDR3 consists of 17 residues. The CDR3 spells CASSLPSFVGGTYEQYF. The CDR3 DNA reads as TGTGCCAGCAGTTTACCGAGCTTTGTCGGGGGGACTTACGAGCAGTACTTC.

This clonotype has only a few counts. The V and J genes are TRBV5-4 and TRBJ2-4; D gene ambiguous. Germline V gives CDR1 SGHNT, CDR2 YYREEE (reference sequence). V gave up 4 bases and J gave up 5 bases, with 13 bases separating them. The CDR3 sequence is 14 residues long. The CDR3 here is CASSRPGLQNIQYF. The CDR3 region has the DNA TGTGCCAGCAGCCGTCCGGGTCTGCAAAACATTCAGTACTTC.

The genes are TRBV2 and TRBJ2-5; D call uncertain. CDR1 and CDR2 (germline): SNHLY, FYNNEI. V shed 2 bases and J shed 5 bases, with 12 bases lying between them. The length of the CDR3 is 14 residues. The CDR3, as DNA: TGTGCCAGCAGTGAATCTCGGCTAGTGGAGACCCAGTACTTC. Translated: CASSESRLVETQYF.

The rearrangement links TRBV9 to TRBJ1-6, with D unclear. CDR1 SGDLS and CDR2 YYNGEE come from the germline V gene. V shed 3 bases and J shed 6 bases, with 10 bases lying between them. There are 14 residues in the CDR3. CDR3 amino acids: CASSAEVVNSPLHF. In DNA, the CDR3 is TGTGCCAGCAGCGCGGAAGTTGTTAATTCACCCCTCCACTTT.

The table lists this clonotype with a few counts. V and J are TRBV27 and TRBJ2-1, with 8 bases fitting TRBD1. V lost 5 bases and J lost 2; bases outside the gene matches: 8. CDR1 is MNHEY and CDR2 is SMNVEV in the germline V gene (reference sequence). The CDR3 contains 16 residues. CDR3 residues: CASSKTGASTYNEQFF. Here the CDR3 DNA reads TGTGCCAGCAGTAAGACAGGGGCCAGCACCTACAATGAGCAGTTCTTC.

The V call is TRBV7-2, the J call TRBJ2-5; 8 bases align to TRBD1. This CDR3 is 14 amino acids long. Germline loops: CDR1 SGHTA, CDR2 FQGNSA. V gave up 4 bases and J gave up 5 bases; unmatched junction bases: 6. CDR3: CASSSWTGSETQYF. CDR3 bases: TGTGCCAGCAGCTCTTGGACAGGGTCGGAGACCCAGTACTTC.

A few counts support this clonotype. The CDR3, as DNA: TGTGCCAGCAGCAACCTTGGGGGCGGTGAGCAGTTCTTC. Amino acid sequence: CASSNLGGGEQFF. The V and J genes are TRBV7-3 and TRBJ2-5, with D maybe TRBD1 (6 bases). The J call may be in error: the DNA end matches TRBJ2-1 better. Germline V gene lookup returns CDR1 SGHTA and CDR2 FQGTGA. This CDR3 is built from 13 residues.

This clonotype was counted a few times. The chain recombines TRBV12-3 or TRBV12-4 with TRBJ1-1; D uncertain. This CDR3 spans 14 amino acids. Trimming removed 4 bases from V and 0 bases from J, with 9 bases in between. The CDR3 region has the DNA TGTGCCAGCAGTTATGGCAGCATGAACACTGAAGCTTTCTTT. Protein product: CASSYGSMNTEAFF.

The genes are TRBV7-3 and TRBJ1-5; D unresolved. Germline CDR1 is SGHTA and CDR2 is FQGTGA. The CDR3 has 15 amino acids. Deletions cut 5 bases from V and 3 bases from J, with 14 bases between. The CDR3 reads CASSRIKPPNQPQHF. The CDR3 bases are TGTGCCAGCAGCCGTATTAAGCCACCCAATCAGCCCCAGCATTTT.

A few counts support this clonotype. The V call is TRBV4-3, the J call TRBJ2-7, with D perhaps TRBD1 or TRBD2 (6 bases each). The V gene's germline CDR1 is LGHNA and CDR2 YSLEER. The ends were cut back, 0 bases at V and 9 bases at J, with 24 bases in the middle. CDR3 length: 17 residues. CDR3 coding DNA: TGCGCCAGCAGCCAAGATGTTCCCGCGGGACAAACGATCGGGCAGTACTTC. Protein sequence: CASSQDVPAGQTIGQYF.

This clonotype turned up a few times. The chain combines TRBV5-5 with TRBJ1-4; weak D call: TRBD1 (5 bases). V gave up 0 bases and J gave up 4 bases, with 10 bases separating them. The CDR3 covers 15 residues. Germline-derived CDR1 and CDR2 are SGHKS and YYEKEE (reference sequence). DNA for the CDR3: TGTGCCAGCAGCTTGGGGACAAGGAGTAATGAAAAACTGTTTTTT. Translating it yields CASSLGTRSNEKLFF. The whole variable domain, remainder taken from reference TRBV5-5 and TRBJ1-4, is DAGVTQSPTHLIKTRGQQVTLRCSPISGHKSVSWYQQVLGQGPQFIFQYYEKEERGRGNFPDRFSARQFPNYSSELNVNALLLGDSALYLCASSLGTRSNEKLFFGSGTQLSVL.